The 26 T cell receptor beta chains in this list originate from one sample, sequenced in a study of vaccination and CD4 T cells after COVID-19. Oncomine TCR Beta short-read sequencing was applied to DNA from cultured CD4+ T cells. TCRdb reprocessed the PCR reads via MiXCR and lists one record per CDR3 protein. Found here are just under 20,000 distinct CDR3 sequences, 44% of them singletons; the top ten hold 20% to 30%. Antigens of these TCRs are unknown. Treatment of the sample: roughly 10-day PBMC culture with coronavirus spike peptide pools or control peptides (ViraFEST assay). This material consisted of CD4+ T cells from blood, cultured in vitro, taken before SARS-CoV-2 vaccination. Source of these receptors: a human donor who had recovered from COVID-19.

J is TRBJ1-1 and V is TRBV15; TRBD1 matches 9 bases. This CDR3 is built from 14 residues. In germline, CDR1 is LNHNV, CDR2 YYDKDF (reference sequence). Trimming cost V 3 bases and J 4 bases; bases outside gene matches: 3. CDR3: CATSRGQGITEAFF. DNA for the CDR3: TGTGCCACCAGCAGGGGACAGGGCATCACTGAAGCTTTCTTT. Full variable domain (missing parts from reference TRBV15 and TRBJ1-1): DAMVIQNPRYQVTQFGKPVTLSCSQTLNHNVMYWYQQKSSQAPKLLFHYYDKDFNNEADTPDNFQSRRPNTSFCFLDIRSPGLGDTAMYLCATSRGQGITEAFFGQGTRLTVV.

In this sample, this clonotype turned up a few times. The chain recombines TRBV19 with TRBJ1-1; no clear D gene. The germline gives CDR1 LNHDA, CDR2 SQIVND (reference sequence). This CDR3 is 14 amino acids long. The V gene lost 7 bases and the J gene lost 3 bases, with 15 bases spanning the gap. CDR3 loop: CASMGGSSYTEAFF. The DNA of the CDR3 is TGTGCCAGTATGGGCGGATCTTCTTACACTGAAGCTTTCTTT.

This chain uses TRBV7-9 with TRBJ2-3, with 9 nucleotides matching TRBD1. The CDR3 runs 15 residues. Per the germline V gene, CDR1 is SEHNR and CDR2 is FQNEAQ (reference sequence). The J segment lost 3 bases and the V segment lost 5 bases, leaving 6 bases of the junction unmatched. The CDR3, as DNA: TGTGCCAGCAGCCGGACAGGGGTAGTAACAGATACGCAGTATTTT. Translating it yields CASSRTGVVTDTQYF.

The genes are TRBV15 and TRBJ2-7; 8 bases line up with TRBD2. Unmatched junction bases numbered 6, after V lost 3 bases and J lost 2 bases. CDR3 length: 15 residues. Per germline, CDR1 LNHNV and CDR2 YYDKDF (reference sequence). The CDR3 DNA follows: TGTGCCACCAGCAGGGACCCGGGAGGGACCTACGAGCAGTACTTC. As protein: CATSRDPGGTYEQYF.

This clonotype was found a few times. J is TRBJ1-5 and V is TRBV5-8, with 8 bases fitting TRBD1. The junction had 11 bases not matched to a gene; V was cut back by 3 bases and J by 6 bases. The germline CDR1 and CDR2 sequences are SGHTS and YDEGEE. This CDR3 contains 16 residues. The CDR3 coding sequence is TGTGCCAGCAGCTCGCGCATGACAGGGGTTGGTCAGCCCCAGCATTTT. This sequence encodes CASSSRMTGVGQPQHF.

This clonotype turned up a few times. The chain has TRBV10-3 and TRBJ1-5, with 9 bases that match TRBD1. The CDR3 runs to 15 residues. CDR1 is ENHRY, CDR2 SYGVKD, per germline. Trimming removed 3 bases from V and 7 bases from J; junction bases left unmatched: 7. Here the CDR3 reads CAISDGTGSSQPQHF. The DNA for the CDR3 is TGTGCCATCAGTGATGGGACAGGGTCATCGCAGCCCCAGCATTTT.

In this sample, this clonotype turned up a few times. The gene calls are TRBV2 and TRBJ2-2, with 7 bases matching TRBD2. Germline trimming cut 6 bases from V and 4 bases from J; bases unmatched to any gene: 2. CDR3 length: 13 residues. Germline V gene data show CDR1 as SNHLY and CDR2 as FYNNEI. The CDR3 protein is CASRGRVTGELFF. DNA of the CDR3: TGTGCCAGCAGGGGGAGGGTCACCGGGGAGCTGTTTTTT.

This clonotype showed up just a few times. This sequence joins TRBV5-1 and TRBJ2-5, with D unclear. Germline loops: CDR1 SGHRS, CDR2 YFSETQ. CDR3 length: 11 residues. The V gene lost 0 bases and the J gene lost 7 bases, with 4 bases spanning the gap. CDR3 sequence: CASSLDGTQYF. The CDR3, as DNA: TGCGCCAGCAGCTTGGATGGGACCCAGTACTTC.

This chain connects TRBV20-1 to TRBJ1-1, with TRBD1 as a possible D gene (6 bases). Germline V gene sequence: CDR1 DFQATT, CDR2 SNEGSKA (reference sequence). CDR3 length: 14 amino acids. V lost 1 base and J lost 4, with 13 bases in between. The CDR3 coding sequence is TGCAGTGCTAGAGCCCTACAGGGAGGCACTGAAGCTTTCTTT. Translated, it gives CSARALQGGTEAFF.

CDR3 protein: CASSPRWGRDQYF. For the CDR3, the DNA is TGCGCCAGCAGCCCCCGTTGGGGGCGCGACCAGTACTTC. The chain carries TRBV4-3 and TRBJ2-5, with a possible D match to TRBD1 (6 bases). V was shortened by 4 bases and J by 10 bases, with 16 bases between the two germline ends. Germline V gene lookup returns CDR1 LGHNA and CDR2 YSLEER. The CDR3 totals 13 residues.

The V and J genes are TRBV7-9 and TRBJ2-2, with a tentative D call TRBD2 (6 bases). Germline V lookup: CDR1 SEHNR, CDR2 FQNEAQ (reference sequence). This CDR3 is 16 amino acids long. V lost 2 bases and J 1 base, leaving 11 bases between the germline ends. CDR3 in amino acids: CASSLSNSGNTGELFF. CDR3 sequence (DNA): TGTGCCAGCAGCTTAAGTAATAGCGGGAACACCGGGGAGCTGTTTTTT.

J is TRBJ2-7 and V is TRBV7-2, with TRBD1 matching 7 bases. Germline V gene sequence: CDR1 SGHTA, CDR2 FQGNSA. V shed 0 bases, J shed 3 bases, and the junction held 5 bases outside the gene matches. The CDR3 covers 15 residues. CDR3 in DNA: TGTGCCAGCAGCTTAGCTGGCCAGGGGGTCTACGAGCAGTACTTC. Translating it yields CASSLAGQGVYEQYF.

The CDR3 is CSARELGDIWGGNQPQHF. The CDR3 DNA is TGCAGTGCTAGAGAATTAGGGGACATCTGGGGCGGCAATCAGCCCCAGCATTTT. The chain recombines TRBV20-1 with TRBJ1-5; the D gene is possibly TRBD1 (6 bases). Trimming left V 0 bases short and J 2 bases short, with 20 bases between. This CDR3 has 18 residues. Germline V gives CDR1 DFQATT, CDR2 SNEGSKA (reference sequence).

The chain carries TRBV5-5 and TRBJ1-5; D is ambiguous. The CDR3 consists of 15 residues. Trimming left V 0 bases short and J 0 bases short, with 7 bases between. From germline, CDR1 is SGHKS and CDR2 YYEKEE (reference sequence). DNA of the CDR3: TGTGCCAGCAGCTTGGGGCCGGGTAGCAATCAGCCCCAGCATTTT. Amino acid sequence: CASSLGPGSNQPQHF.

The V gene is TRBV14, the J gene TRBJ1-1; D not resolved. With 1 base removed from V and 1 base from J, the gap between germline ends came to 7 bases. The CDR3 totals 14 residues. The germline V gene encodes CDR1 SGHDN and CDR2 FVKESK. DNA for the CDR3: TGTGCCAGCAGCCAAGTGGCAGGGAACACTGAAGCTTTCTTT. As protein: CASSQVAGNTEAFF.

This clonotype occurred a few times. The chain has TRBV20-1 and TRBJ2-3; unclear D gene. The V end was cut by 3 bases, the J end by 0 bases, with 4 bases between. The germline V gene encodes CDR1 DFQATT and CDR2 SNEGSKA (reference sequence). This CDR3 region has 12 residues. The CDR3 coding sequence is TGCAGTGCTAGCCGGAGCACAGATACGCAGTATTTT. Amino acids: CSASRSTDTQYF.

This chain joins TRBV20-1 and TRBJ1-1, with 8 bases identical to TRBD1. This CDR3 has 11 amino acids. V was pared by 5 bases and J by 7 bases, with 3 bases of the junction left unmatched. CDR1 DFQATT and CDR2 SNEGSKA come from the germline V gene (reference sequence). CDR3 nucleotides: TGCAGTGCTGGACAGGGAAATGAAGCTTTCTTT. This sequence encodes CSAGQGNEAFF.

J is TRBJ2-5 and V is TRBV6-1; 8 bases are a match to TRBD2. Trimming removed 4 bases from V and 1 base from J; junction bases left unmatched: 8. CDR3 length: 16 residues. CDR1 and CDR2 (germline): MNHNS, SASEGT. CDR3 region: CASSGGTSWIQETQYF. For the CDR3, the DNA is TGTGCCAGCAGTGGGGGGACTAGTTGGATCCAAGAGACCCAGTACTTC.

This clonotype was detected a few times. The V call is TRBV19, the J call TRBJ1-5; 10 positions agree with TRBD1. Germline trimming cut 5 bases from V and 7 bases from J; bases unmatched to any gene: 11. Germline CDR1 and CDR2: LNHDA and SQIVND (reference sequence). The CDR3 runs 16 residues. The CDR3 loop is CASSGRTGGLRQPQHF. CDR3 in DNA: TGTGCCAGTAGTGGACGGACAGGGGGTTTGAGGCAGCCCCAGCATTTT.

This clonotype was seen a few times. The gene calls are TRBV7-2 and TRBJ1-2; a possible D gene is TRBD1 (6 bases). V was clipped by 5 bases and J by 6 bases, with 16 bases between them. The CDR3 has 14 residues. From germline, CDR1 is SGHTA and CDR2 FQGNSA. CDR3 sequence (DNA): TGTGCCAGCAGCGAATCGACAGGACTTAATGGCTACACCTTC. Its translation is CASSESTGLNGYTF.

This clonotype was counted only a few times. V usage is TRBV20-1 and J usage is TRBJ2-7; TRBD2 might be the D (5 bases). CDR1 is DFQATT and CDR2 is SNEGSKA in the germline V gene (reference sequence). Trimming shortened V by 0 bases and J by 2 bases, and 11 bases separated the two germline ends. This CDR3 has 14 residues. The CDR3 bases are TGCAGTGCTAGAGAACGGACTTTACCCTACGAGCAGTACTTC. Protein product: CSARERTLPYEQYF.

This chain joins TRBV27 and TRBJ2-4; D is undetermined. This CDR3 has 14 amino acids. Germline-derived CDR1 and CDR2 are MNHEY and SMNVEV (reference sequence). Trimming pared 6 bases from V and 1 base from J, leaving 10 bases between. This CDR3 reads CASRVRAAKNIQYF. DNA for the CDR3: TGTGCCAGCAGGGTCCGCGCGGCCAAAAACATTCAGTACTTC.

The chain has TRBV19 and TRBJ1-5, with D possibly matching TRBD1 (5 bases). Trimming pared 5 bases from V and 0 bases from J, leaving 14 bases between. Germline lookup yields CDR1 LNHDA and CDR2 SQIVND (reference sequence). The CDR3 totals 16 residues. The CDR3 here is CASSWRGRDSNQPQHF. The CDR3 DNA follows: TGTGCCAGTAGTTGGCGGGGGAGAGATAGCAATCAGCCCCAGCATTTT.

This chain joins TRBV12-3 or TRBV12-4 and TRBJ2-3; 9 bases map to TRBD2. The CDR3 loop spans 15 amino acids. V dropped 6 bases and J dropped 4; count of bases not matched to a gene: 8. The CDR3 here is CASSRGGESSDTQYF. The DNA for the CDR3 is TGTGCCAGCAGCCGCGGGGGGGAGTCCTCAGATACGCAGTATTTT.

Only one count was recorded for this clonotype. The gene calls are TRBV5-8 and TRBJ2-2; the D gene is possibly TRBD1 (6 bases). Looked up from germline, CDR1 is SGHTS and CDR2 is YDEGEE. The CDR3 covers 16 residues. V was trimmed by 2 bases and J by 3 bases, leaving 14 bases between them. CDR3 DNA: TGTGCCAGCAGCTTTACGTCAAGGGGGTACACCGGGGAGCTGTTTTTT. This sequence encodes CASSFTSRGYTGELFF.

The chain is built from TRBV29-1 and TRBJ2-1; TRBD2 matches 12 bases. V shed 7 bases, J shed 8 bases, and the junction held 6 bases outside the gene matches. The CDR3 runs 13 residues. Germline lookup yields CDR1 SQVTM and CDR2 ANQGSEA. The CDR3 spells CSATSGGVDEQFF. CDR3 nucleotides: TGCAGCGCGACTAGCGGGGGCGTGGATGAGCAGTTCTTC.